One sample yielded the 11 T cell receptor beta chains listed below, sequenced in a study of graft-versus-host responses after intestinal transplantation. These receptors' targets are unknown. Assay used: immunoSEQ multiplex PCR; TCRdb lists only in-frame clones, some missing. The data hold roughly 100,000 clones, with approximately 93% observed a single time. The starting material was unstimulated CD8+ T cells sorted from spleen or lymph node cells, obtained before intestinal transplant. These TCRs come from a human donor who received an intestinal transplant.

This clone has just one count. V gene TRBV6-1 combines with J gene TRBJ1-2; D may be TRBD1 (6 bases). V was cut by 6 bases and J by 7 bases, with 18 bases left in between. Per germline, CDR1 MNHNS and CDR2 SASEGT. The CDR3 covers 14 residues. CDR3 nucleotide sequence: TGTGCCAGCAGCATATCTCCGGGACAAGTTGGCTACACCTTC. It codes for CASSISPGQVGYTF.

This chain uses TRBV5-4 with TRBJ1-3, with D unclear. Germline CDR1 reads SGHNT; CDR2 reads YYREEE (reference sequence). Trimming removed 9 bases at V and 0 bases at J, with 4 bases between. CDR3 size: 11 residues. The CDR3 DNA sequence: TGTGCCATCGTCTCTGGAAACACCATATATTTT. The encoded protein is CAIVSGNTIYF.

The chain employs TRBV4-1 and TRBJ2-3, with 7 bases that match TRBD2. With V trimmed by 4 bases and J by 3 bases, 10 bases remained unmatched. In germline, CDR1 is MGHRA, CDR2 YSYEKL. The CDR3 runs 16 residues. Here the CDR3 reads CASSLSPGLQTDTQYF. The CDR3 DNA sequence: TGCGCCAGCAGCCTAAGCCCGGGACTACAAACAGATACGCAGTATTTT.

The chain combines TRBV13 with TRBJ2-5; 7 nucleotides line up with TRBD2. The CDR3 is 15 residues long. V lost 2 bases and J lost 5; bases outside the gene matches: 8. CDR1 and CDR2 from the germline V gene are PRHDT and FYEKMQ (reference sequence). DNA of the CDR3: TGTGCCAGCAGCTTAACCGGGGGGTCTAGGGAGACCCAGTACTTC. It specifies CASSLTGGSRETQYF.

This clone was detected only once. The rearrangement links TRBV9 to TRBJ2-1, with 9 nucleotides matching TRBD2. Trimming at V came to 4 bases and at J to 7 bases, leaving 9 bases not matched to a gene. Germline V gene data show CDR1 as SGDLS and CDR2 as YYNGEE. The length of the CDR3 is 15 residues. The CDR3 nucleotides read TGTGCCAGCAGCCCCTCACGCGGGGGGGCAAATGAGCAGTTCTTC. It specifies CASSPSRGGANEQFF.

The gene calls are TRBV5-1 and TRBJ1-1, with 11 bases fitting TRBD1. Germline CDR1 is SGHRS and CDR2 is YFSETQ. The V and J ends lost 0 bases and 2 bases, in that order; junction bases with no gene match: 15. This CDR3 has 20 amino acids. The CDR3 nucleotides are TGCGCCAGCAGCTTGGGGGACAGGGGGAAAGGGGTATGGTTTAACACTGAAGCTTTCTTT. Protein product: CASSLGDRGKGVWFNTEAFF.

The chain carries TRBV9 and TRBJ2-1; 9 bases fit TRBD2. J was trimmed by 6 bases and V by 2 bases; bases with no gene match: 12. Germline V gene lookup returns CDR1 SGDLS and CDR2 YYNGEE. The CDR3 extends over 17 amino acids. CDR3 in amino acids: CASSVGGGAIAGNEQFF. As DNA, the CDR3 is TGTGCCAGCAGCGTGGGCGGGGGGGCCATCGCTGGCAATGAGCAGTTCTTC.

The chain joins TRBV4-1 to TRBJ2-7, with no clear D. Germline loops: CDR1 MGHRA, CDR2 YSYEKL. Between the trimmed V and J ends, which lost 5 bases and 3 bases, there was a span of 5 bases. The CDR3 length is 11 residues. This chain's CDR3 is CASSGDYEQYF. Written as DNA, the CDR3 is TGCGCCAGCAGCGGGGACTACGAGCAGTACTTC.

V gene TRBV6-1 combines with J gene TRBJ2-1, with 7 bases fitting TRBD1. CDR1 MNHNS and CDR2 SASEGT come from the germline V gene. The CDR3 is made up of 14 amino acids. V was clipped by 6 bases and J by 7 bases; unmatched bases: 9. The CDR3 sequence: CASRHTLTGNEQFF. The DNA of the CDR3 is TGTGCCAGCAGACACACCCTGACAGGGAATGAGCAGTTCTTC.

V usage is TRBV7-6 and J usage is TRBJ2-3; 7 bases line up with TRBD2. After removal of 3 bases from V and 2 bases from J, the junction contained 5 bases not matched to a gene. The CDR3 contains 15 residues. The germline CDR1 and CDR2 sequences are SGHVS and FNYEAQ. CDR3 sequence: CASSFGGGPTDTQYF. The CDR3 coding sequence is TGTGCCAGCAGCTTTGGCGGGGGTCCCACAGATACGCAGTATTTT.

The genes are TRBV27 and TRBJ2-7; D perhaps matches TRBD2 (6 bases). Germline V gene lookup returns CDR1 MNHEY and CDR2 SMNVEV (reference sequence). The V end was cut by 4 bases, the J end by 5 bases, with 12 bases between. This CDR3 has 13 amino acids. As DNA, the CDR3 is TGTGCCAGCAGTTCAGGAGGGTGGAACGAGCAGTACTTC. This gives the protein CASSSGGWNEQYF.